These T cell receptor beta chains were read from a single sample in a study of T-cell reconstitution after alpha-beta-depleted transplantation in children. TCRdb reanalysed the PCR reads using MiXCR and keeps one entry per CDR3 protein. Here the sample spans approximately 400,000 distinct CDR3 sequences, around 15% being singletons. Here the sequenced sample was PBMCs, mostly from graft donor cells, taken 360 days after TCRalphabeta/CD19-depleted stem cell transplant. These receptors originate from a boy in the first two years of life who had a stem cell transplant for Wiskott-Aldrich syndrome, so the T cells may come from the graft donor. CDR3s include the opening cysteine and the closing phenylalanine or tryptophan. A D gene is named only where the DNA matches it firmly. For some rows the clone size is stated as once, few or many, or as a class when expanded; others skip it.

>-|-|TRBV6-5|TRBJ2-7
CASSYGGLYEQYF
TGTGCCAGCAGTTACGGGGGGCTTTACGAGCAGTACTTC
>-|-|TRBV29-1|TRBJ2-1
CSGRQKYNEQFF
TGCAGCGGGAGACAGAAGTACAATGAGCAGTTCTTC
>-|-|TRBV20-1|TRBJ2-7
CSARDEASYEQYF
TGCAGTGCTAGGGATGAGGCTTCCTACGAGCAGTACTTC
>TRBD1|few|TRBV24-1|TRBJ2-1
CATSDPGQGSSYNEQFF
TGTGCCACCAGTGATCCTGGACAGGGTAGCTCCTACAATGAGCAGTTCTTC
>-|-|TRBV30|TRBJ2-3
CAWSISGNTQYF
TGTGCCTGGAGTATCTCAGGAAATACGCAGTATTTT
>-|once|TRBV6-5|TRBJ1-4
CASSYSGPTNEKLFF
TGTGCCAGCAGTTACTCAGGGCCAACTAATGAAAAACTGTTTTTT
>TRBD2|few|TRBV11-2|TRBJ2-7
CASSFLGGGRSYEQYF
TGTGCCAGCAGCTTCCTTGGTGGCGGGAGGTCCTACGAGCAGTACTTC
>TRBD1|-|TRBV6-2/TRBV6-3|TRBJ1-2
CATTRTGGSYGYTF
TGTGCCACCACCCGGACAGGGGGAAGCTATGGCTACACCTTC
>-|-|TRBV18|TRBJ1-3
CASSPRFGNTIYF
TGTGCCAGCTCACCTAGATTCGGAAACACCATATATTTT
>-|-|TRBV5-1|TRBJ2-2
CASSLVGKRELFF
TGCGCCAGCAGCTTGGTAGGGAAGAGGGAGCTGTTTTTT
>TRBD1|few|TRBV7-9|TRBJ2-4
CASSSTGEHIQYF
TGTGCCAGCAGCTCGACAGGGGAGCACATTCAGTACTTC
>-|once|TRBV24-1|TRBJ2-3
CATSDLKGADTQYF
TGTGCCACCAGTGATTTGAAGGGTGCAGATACGCAGTATTTT
>TRBD1|-|TRBV12-3/TRBV12-4|TRBJ2-1
CASSPRFRDRGVYNEQFF
TGTGCCAGCAGTCCTAGATTCCGGGACAGGGGGGTCTACAATGAGCAGTTCTTC
>TRBD2|once|TRBV6-5|TRBJ2-7
CASSYSIAKGGPHYEQYF
TGTGCCAGCAGTTACTCGATAGCCAAGGGAGGGCCACACTACGAGCAGTACTTC
>TRBD2|few|TRBV15|TRBJ2-3
CATSRGAFAGGTDTQYF
TGTGCCACCAGCAGAGGTGCCTTTGCGGGGGGAACAGATACGCAGTATTTT
>-|many|TRBV6-2/TRBV6-3|TRBJ1-3
CASSRGRFSGNTIYF
TGTGCCAGCAGCAGAGGACGGTTCTCTGGAAACACCATATATTTT
>-|few|TRBV7-9|TRBJ2-1
CASSPTSFEQFF
TGTGCCAGCAGCCCGACTAGTTTTGAGCAGTTCTTC
>-|few|TRBV6-2/TRBV6-3|TRBJ2-4
CASSSIPALLAKNIQYF
TGTGCCAGCAGTTCCATACCTGCCTTACTAGCCAAAAACATTCAGTACTTC
>-|many|TRBV5-1|TRBJ2-2
CASSLQGNTGELFF
TGCGCCAGCAGCTTGCAGGGCAACACCGGGGAGCTGTTTTTT
>-|-|TRBV2|TRBJ1-2
CARGGSGYTF
TGTGCCAGAGGAGGGTCTGGCTACACCTTC
>-|-|TRBV12-3/TRBV12-4|TRBJ1-6
CASSLVDTPGNSPLHF
TGTGCCAGCAGTTTGGTAGACACTCCCGGTAATTCACCCCTCCACTTT
>TRBD2|-|TRBV6-5|TRBJ2-7
CASSYGASGKKTYEQYF
TGTGCCAGCAGTTACGGGGCTAGCGGGAAGAAGACGTACGAGCAGTACTTC
>TRBD2|few|TRBV5-1|TRBJ2-2
CASSVGGPTGELFF
TGCGCCAGCAGCGTGGGAGGGCCCACCGGGGAGCTGTTTTTT
>-|-|TRBV7-2|TRBJ2-7
CASSSPGTNYEQYF
TGTGCCAGCAGCTCCCCCGGGACAAATTACGAGCAGTACTTC
>-|-|TRBV5-1|TRBJ2-1
CASRQDPGINNEQFF
TGCGCCAGCAGACAAGACCCGGGAATCAACAATGAGCAGTTCTTC
>-|-|TRBV28|TRBJ1-4
CASNQDGGEKLFF
TGTGCCAGCAATCAGGATGGAGGCGAAAAACTGTTTTTT
>-|many|TRBV29-1|TRBJ2-3
CSVARRQGRKTDTQYF
TGCAGCGTTGCCCGGCGCCAGGGACGTAAGACAGATACGCAGTATTTT
>-|-|TRBV20-1|TRBJ1-2
CSARRGGGYTF
TGCAGTGCTAGGCGGGGTGGAGGCTACACCTTC
>-|few|TRBV3-1|TRBJ2-2
CASSQGGTSLNTGELFF
TGTGCCAGCAGCCAAGGAGGGACATCCCTAAACACCGGGGAGCTGTTTTTT
>-|-|TRBV4-1|TRBJ2-7
CASSQEGVTAYEQYF
TGCGCCAGCAGCCAAGAAGGGGTAACGGCCTACGAGCAGTACTTC
>-|-|TRBV27|TRBJ1-1
CASSSGPWMTEAFF
TGTGCCAGCAGCTCCGGGCCCTGGATGACTGAAGCTTTCTTT